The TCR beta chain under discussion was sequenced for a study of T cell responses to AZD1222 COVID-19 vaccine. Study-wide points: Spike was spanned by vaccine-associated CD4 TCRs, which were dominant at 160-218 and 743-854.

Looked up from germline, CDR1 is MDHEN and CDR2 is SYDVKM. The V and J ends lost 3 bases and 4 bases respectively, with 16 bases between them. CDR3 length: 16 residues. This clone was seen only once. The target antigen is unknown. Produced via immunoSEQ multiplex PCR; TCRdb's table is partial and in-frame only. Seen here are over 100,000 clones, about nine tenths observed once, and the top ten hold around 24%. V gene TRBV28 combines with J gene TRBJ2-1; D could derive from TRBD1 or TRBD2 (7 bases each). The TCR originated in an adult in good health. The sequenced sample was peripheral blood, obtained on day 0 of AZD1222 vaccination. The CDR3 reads CASSLGGGTSYNEQFF. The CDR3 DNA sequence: TGTGCCAGCAGTTTGGGAGGGGGCACCTCGTACAATGAGCAGTTCTTC. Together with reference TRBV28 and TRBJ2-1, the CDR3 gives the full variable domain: DVKVTQSSRYLVKRTGEKVFLECVQDMDHENMFWYRQDPGLGLRLIYFSYDVKMKEKGDIPEGYSVSREKKERFSLILESASTNQTSMYLCASSLGGGTSYNEQFFGPGTRLTVL.